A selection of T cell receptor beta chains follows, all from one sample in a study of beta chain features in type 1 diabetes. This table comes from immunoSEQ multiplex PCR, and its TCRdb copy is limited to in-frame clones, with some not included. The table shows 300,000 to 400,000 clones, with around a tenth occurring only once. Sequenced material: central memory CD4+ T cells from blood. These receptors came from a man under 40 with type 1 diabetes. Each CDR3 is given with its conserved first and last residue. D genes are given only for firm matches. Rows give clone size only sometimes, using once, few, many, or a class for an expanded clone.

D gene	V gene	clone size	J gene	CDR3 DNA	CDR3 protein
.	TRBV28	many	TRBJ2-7	TGTGCCAGCACCGGACTACCGAGGGGGCAGTACTTC	CASTGLPRGQYF
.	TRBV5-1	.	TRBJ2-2	TGCGCCAGCAGCTTGGTCGACTCCGGGGAGCTGTTTTTT	CASSLVDSGELFF
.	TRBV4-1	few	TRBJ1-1	TGCGCCAGCAGCCAAGGGCCCTCCACTGAAGCTTTCTTT	CASSQGPSTEAFF
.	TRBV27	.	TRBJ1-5	TGTGCCAGCAGTCCCCAGGAGTCCAATCAGCCCCAGCATTTT	CASSPQESNQPQHF
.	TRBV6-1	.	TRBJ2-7	TGTGCCAGCAGTACCGAACAATATGCGACCTACGAGCAGTACTTC	CASSTEQYATYEQYF
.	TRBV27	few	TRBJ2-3	TGTGCCAGCAGCGGGACGCGACAGGTGAAAGATACGCAGTATTTT	CASSGTRQVKDTQYF
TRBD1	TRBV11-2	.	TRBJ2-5	TGTGCCAGCAGCTACAGGGGCGGAGAGACCCAGTACTTC	CASSYRGGETQYF
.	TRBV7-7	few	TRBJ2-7	TGTGCCAGCAGCTTCGGACTTTCCTACGAGCAGTACTTC	CASSFGLSYEQYF
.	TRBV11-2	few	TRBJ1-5	TGTGCCAGCAGTCCGGACGGGGATCAGCCCCAGCATTTT	CASSPDGDQPQHF
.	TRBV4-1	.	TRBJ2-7	TGCGCCAGCAGCCAAGAAAATGTCGGGGTCCCTTACGAGCAGTACTTC	CASSQENVGVPYEQYF
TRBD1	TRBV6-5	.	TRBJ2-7	TGTGCCAGCAGTTCAGGGGGCTACGAGCAGTACTTC	CASSSGGYEQYF
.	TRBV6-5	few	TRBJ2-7	TGTGCCAGCAGTTACCCCGGGACCGACGAGCAGTACTTC	CASSYPGTDEQYF
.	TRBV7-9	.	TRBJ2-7	TGTGCCAGCAGCATCGCCCTGGAGTACGAGCAGTACTTC	CASSIALEYEQYF
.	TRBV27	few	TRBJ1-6	TGTGCCAGCACTATCGAACAGGGTGGGAGGTCACCCCTCCACTTT	CASTIEQGGRSPLHF
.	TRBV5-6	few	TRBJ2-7	TGTGCCAGCAGCTTGGTACCTCGGGGCGAGCAGTACTTC	CASSLVPRGEQYF
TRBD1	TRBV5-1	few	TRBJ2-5	TGCGCCAGCAGCCCGGGACAGCCTCAAGAGACCCAGTACTTC	CASSPGQPQETQYF
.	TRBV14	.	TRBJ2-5	TGTGCCAGCAGCCAAGATCAGGCCAGGGCCCTTCAAGAGACCCAGTACTTC	CASSQDQARALQETQYF
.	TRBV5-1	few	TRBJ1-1	TGCGCCAGCAGCTTGGGTCGGACAGAAGCTTTCTTT	CASSLGRTEAFF
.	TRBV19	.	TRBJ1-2	TGTGCCAGCAGCTTACCGGGGGCCTATGGCTACACCTTC	CASSLPGAYGYTF
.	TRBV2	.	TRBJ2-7	TGTGCCGAGGTCGGGGGCGCAGACGAGCAGTACTTC	CAEVGGADEQYF
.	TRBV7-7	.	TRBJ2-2	TGTGCCAGCAGCTTAGGGGCAGGGGTAAACACCGGGGAGCTGTTTTTT	CASSLGAGVNTGELFF
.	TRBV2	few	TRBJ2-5	TGTGCCAGCGTGATGAACAGAGCAGAGACCCAGTACTTC	CASVMNRAETQYF
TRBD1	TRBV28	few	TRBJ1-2	TGTGCCAGCAGTCTCGGGACAGGGGTTGGCTACACCTTC	CASSLGTGVGYTF
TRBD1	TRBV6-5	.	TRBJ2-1	TGTGCCAGCAGTTACCGGGACAGGGGATTGGAGCAGTTCTTC	CASSYRDRGLEQFF
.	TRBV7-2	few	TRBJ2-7	TGTGCCAGCAGCCCAAAGTGGGAGCAGTACTTC	CASSPKWEQYF
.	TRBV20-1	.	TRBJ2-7	TGCAGCGTTGACCCCTACGAGCAGTACTTC	CSVDPYEQYF
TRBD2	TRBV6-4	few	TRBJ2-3	TGTGCCAGCAGTGAACACGGGACTAGCGGGAGCGCAGATACGCAGTATTTT	CASSEHGTSGSADTQYF
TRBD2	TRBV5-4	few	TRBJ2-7	TGTGCCAGCAGCTTGGGGGGAGCGGGAGGAGAGTACGAGCAGTACTTC	CASSLGGAGGEYEQYF
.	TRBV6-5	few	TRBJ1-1	TGTGCCAGTCACCTGGGCGGATCGGCTTTCTTT	CASHLGGSAFF
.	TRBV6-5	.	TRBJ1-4	TGTGCTTCGAGCCTGGGTGGCGAAAAACTGTTTTTT	CASSLGGEKLFF
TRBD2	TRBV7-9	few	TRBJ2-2	TGTGCCAGCAGCGCGACTAGCGGGAGGACCGGGGAGCTGTTTTTT	CASSATSGRTGELFF
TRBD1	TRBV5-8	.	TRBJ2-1	TGTGCCAGCAGCTTGGCGGGACAGACTTACAATGAGCAGTTCTTC	CASSLAGQTYNEQFF
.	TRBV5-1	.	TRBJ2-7	TGCGCCAGCAGCCGGAACCCGTCAGGGGCCGAATACGAGCAGTACTTC	CASSRNPSGAEYEQYF
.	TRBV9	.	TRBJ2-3	TGTGCCAGCAGCGTAGGGGGGGATTCAGATACGCAGTATTTT	CASSVGGDSDTQYF
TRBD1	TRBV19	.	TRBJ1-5	TGTGCCAGTAGTAAAGGACAGGGGCGACATAGCAATCAGCCCCAGCATTTT	CASSKGQGRHSNQPQHF
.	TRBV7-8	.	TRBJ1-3	TGTGCCAGCAGCTTAGATCAGGGGCGCTCTGGAAACACCATATATTTT	CASSLDQGRSGNTIYF
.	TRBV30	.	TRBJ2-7	TGTGCCTGGAGTATGGCAAAGCAGTACTTC	CAWSMAKQYF
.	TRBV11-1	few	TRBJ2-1	TGTGCCAGCTCCTACAGGGTCACCAATGAGCAGTTCTTC	CASSYRVTNEQFF
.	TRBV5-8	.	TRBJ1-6	TGTGCCAGCAGTGCTTGGTCACCCCTCCACTTT	CASSAWSPLHF
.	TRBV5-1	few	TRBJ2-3	TGCGCCAGCAAGGCTTCACCCTCAGATACGCAGTATTTT	CASKASPSDTQYF
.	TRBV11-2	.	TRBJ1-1	TGTGCCAGCAGCTTAGGGGCGGCGGAGAACACTGAAGCTTTCTTT	CASSLGAAENTEAFF
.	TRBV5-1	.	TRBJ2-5	TGCGCCAGCAGCTTGGAGGCCCAGGGGTTGGGGCAAGAGACCCAGTACTTC	CASSLEAQGLGQETQYF
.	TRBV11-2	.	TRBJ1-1	TGTGCCAGCAGCCAGTTTGGGGCTGAAGCTTTCTTT	CASSQFGAEAFF
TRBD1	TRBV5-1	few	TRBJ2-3	TGCGCCAGCAGCTTCACGGACAGGGAAGATACGCAGTATTTT	CASSFTDREDTQYF
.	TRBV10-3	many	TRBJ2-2	TGTGCCATCAGTGAGTCTTATACGAACACCGGGGAGCTGTTTTTT	CAISESYTNTGELFF
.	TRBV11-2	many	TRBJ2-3	TGTGCCAGCGGGGGATGGGCAGATACGCAGTATTTT	CASGGWADTQYF
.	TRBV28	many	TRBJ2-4	TGTGCCAGCAGCGATTCGGGACATCTAGCCAAAAACATTCAGTACTTC	CASSDSGHLAKNIQYF
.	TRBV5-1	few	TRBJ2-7	TGCGCCAGCAGCTTTCTAGATGGCTACGAGCAGTACTTC	CASSFLDGYEQYF
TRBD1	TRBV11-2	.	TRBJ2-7	TGTGCCAGCAGGGACAGGGTAAGGGGTGAGCAGTACTTC	CASRDRVRGEQYF
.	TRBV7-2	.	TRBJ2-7	TGTGCCAGCAGCTTAGGAACAGCTCGGTACGAGCAGTACTTC	CASSLGTARYEQYF
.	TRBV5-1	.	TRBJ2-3	TGCGCCAGCAGCTGGGGGGCCGATACGCAGTATTTT	CASSWGADTQYF
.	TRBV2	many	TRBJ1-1	TGTGCCAGCAACAAACTAACGAACACTGAAGCTTTCTTT	CASNKLTNTEAFF
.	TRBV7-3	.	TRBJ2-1	TGTGCCAGCAGCGCGCGGTCAAGTGGGAACTACAATGAGCAGTTCTTC	CASSARSSGNYNEQFF
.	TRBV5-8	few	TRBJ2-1	TGTGCCAGCAGCTTGTTCGGCAGGGGGGGGAATGAGCAGTTCTTC	CASSLFGRGGNEQFF